These T cell receptor beta chains were read from a single sample in a study of CD4+ T cells in melanoma. Libraries were prepared by immunoSEQ multiplex PCR; TCRdb keeps only in-frame clonotypes and omits some of them. The data contain some 13,000 clones, approximately 70% of them seen just once; the ten biggest clones take up 9.5% to 13%. Sequencing used cells from a culture (not recorded whether cultured in vitro). Receptors were obtained from a human donor with melanoma. CDR3s include the opening cysteine and the closing phenylalanine or tryptophan. Each record gives: clone size, V gene, D gene, J gene, CDR3 DNA, CDR3 protein. A D gene is named only where the DNA matches it firmly. Part of the rows lack a size; the others show once, few, many or a class for expanded clones.

>.|TRBV27|TRBD1|TRBJ1-4
TGTGCCAGCAGTTCAGACAGGGGGAATGAAAAACTGTTTTTT
CASSSDRGNEKLFF
>.|TRBV5-1|TRBD1|TRBJ2-2
TGCGCCAGCAGCCCAGGGACAGGGGGCAACGACGGGGAGCTGTTTTTT
CASSPGTGGNDGELFF
>.|TRBV18|TRBD1|TRBJ2-2
TGTGCCAGCTCACCGGGGACAGCAACCGGGGAGCTGTTTTTT
CASSPGTATGELFF
>.|TRBV11-2|TRBD2|TRBJ2-5
TGTGCCAGCAGCTTAGAGGCTAGCGGGGGGGCAACTAGAAAGACCCAGTACTTC
CASSLEASGGATRKTQYF
>.|TRBV19|.|TRBJ1-5
TGTGCCAGTAGTATAAACGGTCAAGGCAATCAGCCCCAGCATTTT
CASSINGQGNQPQHF
>.|TRBV19|TRBD1|TRBJ1-3
TGTGCCAGTAGTATAAAGGGACAGAAGCCTGGAAACACCATATATTTT
CASSIKGQKPGNTIYF
>.|TRBV6-6|.|TRBJ1-5
TGTGCCAGCAGCCGCCACAGGGCCAGCAATCAGCCCCAGCATTTT
CASSRHRASNQPQHF
>.|TRBV5-5|.|TRBJ1-3
TGTGCCAGCAGCTTGGCCGGAAACACCATATATTTT
CASSLAGNTIYF
>.|TRBV2|TRBD1|TRBJ1-2
TGTGCCAGCAGTGAACAGGGGGCGTTGGATGGCTACACCTTC
CASSEQGALDGYTF
>once|TRBV7-2|.|TRBJ1-2
TGTGCCAGCAGCTTGCGGGCCGGAGACTATGGCTACACCTTC
CASSLRAGDYGYTF
>.|TRBV2|TRBD1|TRBJ2-3
TGTGCCAGCGGAGGACAGGGGTCGGATACGCAGTATTTT
CASGGQGSDTQYF
>.|TRBV4-1|.|TRBJ1-5
TGCGCCAGCAGCCAAGAACATCGGGTCCAGCCCCAGCATTTT
CASSQEHRVQPQHF
>.|TRBV10-2|.|TRBJ1-1
TGCGCCAGCAGTGCTCCAGGGTTATACACTGAAGCTTTCTTT
CASSAPGLYTEAFF
>.|TRBV5-1|.|TRBJ1-3
TGCGCCAGCAGCTTAAGAGAGGGGGGATCCGGAAACACCATATATTTT
CASSLREGGSGNTIYF
>.|TRBV27|.|TRBJ1-6
TGTGCCAGCAGAACAGCTAATTCACCCCTCCACTTT
CASRTANSPLHF
>few|TRBV7-9|.|TRBJ1-6
TGTGCCAGCAGCTTAGTTCAAGATAATTCACCCCTCCACTTT
CASSLVQDNSPLHF
>.|TRBV7-3|.|TRBJ2-2
TGTGCCAGCAGCTTCTCCAGAAGCACCGGGGAGCTGTTTTTT
CASSFSRSTGELFF
>.|TRBV19|TRBD2|TRBJ2-7
TGTGCCAGCGCGCGGGGGGCCGACTCCTACGAGCAGTACTTC
CASARGADSYEQYF
>few|TRBV4-1|.|TRBJ2-1
TGCGCCAGCAGCCCCCTTAATTCCGGGCCTGAGCAGTTCTTC
CASSPLNSGPEQFF
>.|TRBV6-1|TRBD1|TRBJ1-6
TGTGCCGGACAGGACAGGATCGATTCACCCCTCCACTTT
CAGQDRIDSPLHF
>.|TRBV11-2|.|TRBJ2-1
TGTGCCAGCAGCTTCGACAGATACAATGAGCAGTTCTTC
CASSFDRYNEQFF
>.|TRBV7-3|TRBD1|TRBJ2-3
TGTGCCAGCAGCTTACGAGACAGGGTAAGCACAGATACGCAGTATTTT
CASSLRDRVSTDTQYF
>.|TRBV5-8|TRBD1|TRBJ1-5
TGTGCCAGCAGCTTGGACAGGGGTCAGCCCCAGCATTTT
CASSLDRGQPQHF
>.|TRBV5-8|.|TRBJ1-1
TGTGCCAGCAGCCTTGCTAATTTGGGGGGCGCGTCAGCTTTCTTT
CASSLANLGGASAFF
>.|TRBV27|.|TRBJ2-7
TGTGCCAGCAGTAGCGACCGCACGAGCTCCTACGAGCAGTACTTC
CASSSDRTSSYEQYF
>.|TRBV9|.|TRBJ2-7
TGTGCCAGCAGCGCCCAGGGCTACGAGCAGTACTTC
CASSAQGYEQYF
>.|TRBV19|.|TRBJ2-6
TGTGCCAGTAGTAGTCCCGGGGCTGGGGCCAACGTCCTGACTTTC
CASSSPGAGANVLTF
>.|TRBV11-2|.|TRBJ2-1
TGTGCCAGCACCATTCCCCCCGGCGAGCAGTTCTTC
CASTIPPGEQFF
>.|TRBV6-1|.|TRBJ1-5
TGTGCCAGTAAGGGAGGGGAGCTGATTCAGCCCCAGCATTTT
CASKGGELIQPQHF
>once|TRBV19|.|TRBJ2-7
TGTGCCAGTAGTAGACAAGCTCCCGGGCCATACGAGCAGTACTTC
CASSRQAPGPYEQYF
>few|TRBV21-1|.|TRBJ1-4
TGTGCCAGCAGCAGCCTGGACGGTTGTAATGAAAAACTGTTTTTT
CASSSLDGCNEKLFF
>.|TRBV5-4|.|TRBJ1-1
TGTGCCAGCACCTCTTGGAGGGGCCGGGGGGGGAACACTGAAGCTTTCTTT
CASTSWRGRGGNTEAFF
>.|TRBV27|TRBD1|TRBJ2-2
TGTGCCAGCAGTTCTTACCAGGGGGCGAACACCGGGGAGCTGTTTTTT
CASSSYQGANTGELFF
>.|TRBV6-6|.|TRBJ1-5
TGTGCCAGCAGTCGACAGGCGGGCAATCAGCCCCAGCATTTT
CASSRQAGNQPQHF
>few|TRBV5-1|.|TRBJ2-7
TGCGCCAGCAGCTTGGAGGGACAAAAAACCTACGAGCAGTACTTC
CASSLEGQKTYEQYF
>once|TRBV11-2|TRBD1|TRBJ2-1
TGTGCCAGCAGCTTAAGGTCGAGTACAGGGGGGACATCTCACAATGAGCAGTTCTTC
CASSLRSSTGGTSHNEQFF
>.|TRBV4-1|.|TRBJ1-3
TGCGCCAGCAGCCGGGGGGGAGTGGTCCTCTCTGGAAACACCATATATTTT
CASSRGGVVLSGNTIYF
>.|TRBV2|.|TRBJ2-3
TGTGCCAGCAGTGAAGGGCACCCACCAGATACGCAGTATTTT
CASSEGHPPDTQYF
>.|TRBV7-9|.|TRBJ2-5
TGTGCCAGCAGCTTAGAGGAAGAGACCCAGTACTTC
CASSLEEETQYF
>once|TRBV30|.|TRBJ2-7
TGTGCCTGGAGTGTACCCCCCCGGTACGAGCAGTACTTC
CAWSVPPRYEQYF
>.|TRBV7-2|TRBD1|TRBJ1-5
TGTGCCAGCGCGTTCCGACAGGGGGTCAATCAGCCCCAGCATTTT
CASAFRQGVNQPQHF
>few|TRBV6-5|.|TRBJ2-7
TGTGCCAGCCGGAGGGACAGTGTCTACGAGCAGTACTTC
CASRRDSVYEQYF
>.|TRBV6-1|.|TRBJ1-1
TGTGCCAGCAGTGAAGCGGCGGTCGACACTGAAGCTTTCTTT
CASSEAAVDTEAFF
>.|TRBV5-1|.|TRBJ2-2
TGCGCCAGCAGCCCAGTAGAATTTCGGAACACCGGGGAGCTGTTTTTT
CASSPVEFRNTGELFF
>.|TRBV11-3|TRBD1|TRBJ2-7
TGTGCCAGCGGGACAGGGGACGAGCAGTACTTC
CASGTGDEQYF
>.|TRBV9|.|TRBJ1-3
TGTGCCAGCAGCGTAGGGGCGGTTGAGAACACCATATATTTT
CASSVGAVENTIYF
>few|TRBV7-8|.|TRBJ2-7
TGTGCCAGCAGCTTAGGTTACAGGCCCGACTACGAGCAGTACTTC
CASSLGYRPDYEQYF
>.|TRBV2|TRBD2|TRBJ2-3
TGTGCCAGCAGTTACTCGCGGGGGGGCCGCACAGATACGCAGTATTTT
CASSYSRGGRTDTQYF
>.|TRBV6-6|.|TRBJ2-7
TGTGCCAGCAGTGTGGATGGAAGATACGAGCAGTACTTC
CASSVDGRYEQYF
>.|TRBV4-1|.|TRBJ1-2
TGCGCCAGCAGCCAATTTATGGCCGGCGGGGGAGGCTACACCTTC
CASSQFMAGGGGYTF